The rows below give T cell receptor beta chains drawn from one sample of a study of CD8+ T cells in alopecia areata. Clones were sequenced by immunoSEQ multiplex PCR, and TCRdb holds only the in-frame ones, with some missing. The profile shows around 120,000 clones, 53% of them singletons. This sample comprised CD4+ T cells sorted from blood, obtained at week 4, from a patient treated with tofacitinib. The receptors here all came from a human donor with alopecia areata. Both conserved end residues are part of each CDR3. A D gene is named only where the DNA matches it firmly. Not every row has a clone size; where given, it reads once, few, many or a size class.

v_call: TRBV7-2; clone_size: NA; d_call: NA; j_call: TRBJ2-3; cdr3_nt: TGTGCCAGCAGCCGCGGATCTGGCGTCACAGATACGCAGTATTTT; cdr3_aa: CASSRGSGVTDTQYF
v_call: TRBV5-1; clone_size: NA; d_call: NA; j_call: TRBJ2-1; cdr3_nt: TGCGCCAGCAGCCGTACAGGGATAGGGAATGAGCAGTTCTTC; cdr3_aa: CASSRTGIGNEQFF
v_call: TRBV30; clone_size: NA; d_call: NA; j_call: TRBJ1-1; cdr3_nt: TGTGCCTGGAGCGGAGGGCAGGGTGCCGTCTATCACACTGAAGCTTTCTTT; cdr3_aa: CAWSGGQGAVYHTEAFF
v_call: TRBV2; clone_size: NA; d_call: NA; j_call: TRBJ2-1; cdr3_nt: TGTGCCAGCAAGACCAGCACCTACAATGAGCAGTTCTTC; cdr3_aa: CASKTSTYNEQFF
v_call: TRBV30; clone_size: NA; d_call: TRBD2; j_call: TRBJ2-7; cdr3_nt: TGTGCCTGGAGGGTTTCCGGGACTAGCTACGAGCAGTACTTC; cdr3_aa: CAWRVSGTSYEQYF
v_call: TRBV2; clone_size: NA; d_call: NA; j_call: TRBJ2-7; cdr3_nt: TGTGCCAGCAGTGTACTAGCCGTCGGCGAGCAGTACTTC; cdr3_aa: CASSVLAVGEQYF
v_call: TRBV5-1; clone_size: NA; d_call: TRBD1; j_call: TRBJ2-7; cdr3_nt: TGCGCCAGCAGCACCGACAGGGACGAGCAGTACTTC; cdr3_aa: CASSTDRDEQYF
v_call: TRBV6-5; clone_size: NA; d_call: TRBD1; j_call: TRBJ1-1; cdr3_nt: TGTGCCAGCAGTTCCTCGACAGGGATTGCTGAAGCTTTCTTT; cdr3_aa: CASSSSTGIAEAFF
v_call: TRBV19; clone_size: NA; d_call: TRBD2; j_call: TRBJ2-2; cdr3_nt: TGTGCCAGTAAATGGCTAGCGGGGGGCACCGGGGAGCTGTTTTTT; cdr3_aa: CASKWLAGGTGELFF
v_call: TRBV4-1; clone_size: NA; d_call: TRBD2; j_call: TRBJ2-1; cdr3_nt: TGCGCCAGCAGCCAAGGGGGGGGAAAGGGCAATGAGCAGTTCTTC; cdr3_aa: CASSQGGGKGNEQFF
v_call: TRBV18; clone_size: once; d_call: NA; j_call: TRBJ2-7; cdr3_nt: TGTGCCAGCTCACCACCGTTAACCTCCTACGAGCAGTACTTC; cdr3_aa: CASSPPLTSYEQYF
v_call: TRBV29-1; clone_size: few; d_call: TRBD1; j_call: TRBJ2-7; cdr3_nt: TGCAGCGTTGCCGGCAGGGGGAACGACGAGCAGTACTTC; cdr3_aa: CSVAGRGNDEQYF
v_call: TRBV19; clone_size: NA; d_call: TRBD2; j_call: TRBJ2-2; cdr3_nt: TGTGCCAGTAGTAGAGCACCGGGACTAGCGGGAGGGGAGCTGTTTTTT; cdr3_aa: CASSRAPGLAGGELFF
v_call: TRBV4-1; clone_size: NA; d_call: TRBD1; j_call: TRBJ1-2; cdr3_nt: TGCGCCAGCAGCCAGGGACAGGGGGTTCCCTATGGCTACACCTTC; cdr3_aa: CASSQGQGVPYGYTF
v_call: TRBV29-1; clone_size: few; d_call: NA; j_call: TRBJ2-7; cdr3_nt: TGCAGCGTTGGACGGGCCGCCTACGAGCAGTACTTC; cdr3_aa: CSVGRAAYEQYF
v_call: TRBV15; clone_size: once; d_call: NA; j_call: TRBJ2-1; cdr3_nt: TGTGCCACCAGCAGAGCGACATCCTACAATGAGCAGTTCTTC; cdr3_aa: CATSRATSYNEQFF
v_call: TRBV7-2; clone_size: NA; d_call: NA; j_call: TRBJ1-1; cdr3_nt: TGTGCCAGCAGCCCCGGGGGGGGATTTGGGACTGAAGCTTTCTTT; cdr3_aa: CASSPGGGFGTEAFF
v_call: TRBV30; clone_size: NA; d_call: TRBD2; j_call: TRBJ2-7; cdr3_nt: TGTGCCTGGAGCCCTTCTGGCGGGACTAGCTCCTACGAGCAGTACTTC; cdr3_aa: CAWSPSGGTSSYEQYF
v_call: TRBV19; clone_size: NA; d_call: TRBD1; j_call: TRBJ1-5; cdr3_nt: TGTGCCAGTACCCTCGGGACAGGGCCGAATCAGCCCCAGCATTTT; cdr3_aa: CASTLGTGPNQPQHF
v_call: TRBV5-1; clone_size: NA; d_call: NA; j_call: TRBJ2-3; cdr3_nt: TGCGCCAGCAGCTTGGATGGGGAGCCCACAGATACGCAGTATTTT; cdr3_aa: CASSLDGEPTDTQYF
v_call: TRBV30; clone_size: NA; d_call: NA; j_call: TRBJ2-5; cdr3_nt: TGTGCCTGGGGGGGACAAGGGACCCAGTACTTC; cdr3_aa: CAWGGQGTQYF
v_call: TRBV6-1; clone_size: NA; d_call: TRBD1; j_call: TRBJ1-2; cdr3_nt: TGTGCCAGCAGTTCTACGGGACAGGCCTATGGCTACACCTTC; cdr3_aa: CASSSTGQAYGYTF
v_call: TRBV6-1; clone_size: few; d_call: TRBD1; j_call: TRBJ1-1; cdr3_nt: TGTGCCAGCAGTGATCTCCCGGGACAGGGGATCACTGAAGCTTTCTTT; cdr3_aa: CASSDLPGQGITEAFF
v_call: TRBV29-1; clone_size: NA; d_call: NA; j_call: TRBJ1-1; cdr3_nt: TGCAGCGTTTTGAAAGGGGCAGCGACTGAAGCTTTCTTT; cdr3_aa: CSVLKGAATEAFF
v_call: TRBV30; clone_size: NA; d_call: NA; j_call: TRBJ2-1; cdr3_nt: TGTGCCTGGAGTGTAGGGGTTCCCTACAATGAGCAGTTCTTC; cdr3_aa: CAWSVGVPYNEQFF
v_call: TRBV9; clone_size: NA; d_call: NA; j_call: TRBJ1-1; cdr3_nt: TGTGCCAGCAGCGTAGAGGCAGGGGTCACTGAAGCTTTCTTT; cdr3_aa: CASSVEAGVTEAFF
v_call: TRBV4-1; clone_size: NA; d_call: NA; j_call: TRBJ2-3; cdr3_nt: TGCGCCAGCAGCCAAGACGGGGGTAGGCCAGATACGCAGTATTTT; cdr3_aa: CASSQDGGRPDTQYF
v_call: TRBV29-1; clone_size: NA; d_call: TRBD2; j_call: TRBJ2-1; cdr3_nt: TGCAGCGCAACTAGCGGGAATATGGTGGGTTACAATGAGCAGTTCTTC; cdr3_aa: CSATSGNMVGYNEQFF
v_call: TRBV30; clone_size: NA; d_call: NA; j_call: TRBJ2-1; cdr3_nt: TGTGCCTGGAGTGTAGTTGTGGGAGGTGAGCAGTTCTTC; cdr3_aa: CAWSVVVGGEQFF
v_call: TRBV5-1; clone_size: NA; d_call: NA; j_call: TRBJ2-5; cdr3_nt: TGCGCCAGCAGCTTGCAGGCCCAGTCGGAGACCCAGTACTTC; cdr3_aa: CASSLQAQSETQYF
v_call: TRBV29-1; clone_size: few; d_call: NA; j_call: TRBJ2-2; cdr3_nt: TGCAGCGCACGCCCCGCCACCGGGGAGCTGTTTTTT; cdr3_aa: CSARPATGELFF
v_call: TRBV30; clone_size: NA; d_call: NA; j_call: TRBJ1-1; cdr3_nt: TGTGCCTGGGTCTCAGGGAATTGGGCTGAAGCTTTCTTT; cdr3_aa: CAWVSGNWAEAFF
v_call: TRBV5-1; clone_size: NA; d_call: TRBD2; j_call: TRBJ2-1; cdr3_nt: TGCGCCAGCAGCTTGGCGGGAGCGGGGGGCTCCAGTGAGTTCTTC; cdr3_aa: CASSLAGAGGSSEFF
v_call: TRBV30; clone_size: NA; d_call: NA; j_call: TRBJ2-1; cdr3_nt: TGTGCCTGGAGTGTACAAGGGCGGCGATACAATGAGCAGTTCTTC; cdr3_aa: CAWSVQGRRYNEQFF
v_call: TRBV29-1; clone_size: NA; d_call: NA; j_call: TRBJ1-5; cdr3_nt: TGCAGCGCCCGGGACGGAACTAATCAGCCCCAGCATTTT; cdr3_aa: CSARDGTNQPQHF